Listed here is a single TCR beta chain. These data come from a study of blood T cell repertoires in COVID-19. Background on the study: COVID-19 samples, acute and convalescent, were from the United States, Italy and Spain. T cells, B-cell-depleted T cells, or PBMCs provided the cDNA or gDNA that served as material.

As handled by the study authors: From reference gene primer amplification, estimates of nucleated cell counts were derived. Method: immunoSEQ multiplex PCR; TCRdb's copy keeps in-frame clones and lacks some. D and trimming come from the DNA, and the V and J calls and clone size come from that table. The table includes about 200,000 clones, just under 85% detected once. Seattle-derived patients entered the study during active infection and were followed longitudinally. This receptor was obtained from a man aged 60-69 years with COVID-19, enrolled during active disease. Sequenced sample: peripheral blood.

The CDR3 DNA reads TGTGCCAGCAGTTTATACAGAGCTAACTATGGCTACACCTTC. Translating gives CASSLYRANYGYTF. The J gene is TRBJ1-2, the V gene TRBV28; D is unclear. V was pared by 1 base and J by 0 bases, with 6 bases between. This CDR3 comprises 14 residues. CDR1 and CDR2 (germline): MDHEN, SYDVKM.